A selection of T cell receptor beta chains follows, all from one sample in a study of blood T cells in healthy people across ages. TCRdb re-called the 5' RACE reads with MiXCR, one entry per CDR3 protein. Seen here are roughly 1,500,000 distinct CDR3 sequences, roughly 40% observed once, and the top ten hold approximately 7.9%. Sequenced material: blood. The receptors were gathered from a woman younger than 35 in good health. Both conserved end residues are part of each CDR3. Each record gives: CDR3 protein, CDR3 DNA, clone size, V gene, D gene, J gene. D genes are given only for firm matches. Clone size appears in some rows only: once, few, many, or a class for an expanded clone.

CDR3: CSARDQGIYKNIQYF
DNA: TGCAGTGCTAGAGATCAGGGAATCTACAAAAACATTCAGTACTTC
size: once
V: TRBV20-1
D: .
J: TRBJ2-4

CDR3: CSARGASGRIGNEQFF
DNA: TGCAGTGCTAGGGGAGCTAGCGGGAGGATAGGCAATGAGCAGTTCTTC
size: .
V: TRBV20-1
D: TRBD2
J: TRBJ2-1

CDR3: CASKWASGSGEQFF
DNA: TGTGCCAGCAAATGGGCTAGCGGGAGTGGTGAGCAGTTCTTC
size: few
V: TRBV6-2/TRBV6-3
D: TRBD2
J: TRBJ2-1

CDR3: CASSRRDRGYYEQYF
DNA: TGTGCCAGCAGTCGCCGGGACAGGGGGTACTACGAGCAGTACTTC
size: .
V: TRBV12-3/TRBV12-4
D: TRBD1
J: TRBJ2-7

CDR3: CASSQGGTEQFF
DNA: TGTGCCAGCAGCCAAGGGGGCACTGAGCAGTTCTTC
size: few
V: TRBV16
D: .
J: TRBJ2-1

CDR3: CAWGGPDTQYF
DNA: TGTGCCTGGGGGGGTCCAGATACGCAGTATTTT
size: .
V: TRBV30
D: .
J: TRBJ2-3

CDR3: CASSEGGTGYYEQYF
DNA: TGTGCCAGCAGCGAGGGAGGGACAGGGTACTACGAGCAGTACTTC
size: few
V: TRBV9
D: TRBD1
J: TRBJ2-7

CDR3: CASSFRRVSGTSSGANVLTF
DNA: TGTGCCAGCAGCTTCCGGCGTGTTTCAGGGACTAGCTCTGGGGCCAACGTCCTGACTTTC
size: few
V: TRBV5-5
D: TRBD2
J: TRBJ2-6

CDR3: CASSQDWGLASAEQFF
DNA: TGTGCCAGCAGCCAAGATTGGGGACTAGCGTCGGCTGAGCAGTTCTTC
size: .
V: TRBV3-1
D: TRBD2
J: TRBJ2-1

CDR3: CASSVGRNDYGYTF
DNA: TGTGCCAGCAGTGTAGGCAGGAATGACTATGGCTACACCTTC
size: once
V: TRBV27
D: .
J: TRBJ1-2

CDR3: CASSQDLKRGSTDTQYF
DNA: TGCGCCAGCAGCCAAGATCTTAAGCGGGGAAGCACAGATACGCAGTATTTT
size: many
V: TRBV4-1
D: TRBD2
J: TRBJ2-3

CDR3: CASSFSNTEAFF
DNA: TGTGCCAGCAGCTTCTCTAACACTGAAGCTTTCTTT
size: .
V: TRBV7-8
D: .
J: TRBJ1-1

CDR3: CASSPKEANTQYF
DNA: TGTGCCAGCAGTCCTAAAGAGGCGAATACGCAGTATTTT
size: .
V: TRBV7-9
D: .
J: TRBJ2-3

CDR3: CASSAGHELWNTEAFF
DNA: TGCGCCAGCAGCGCGGGGCACGAACTGTGGAACACTGAAGCTTTCTTT
size: few
V: TRBV5-1
D: .
J: TRBJ1-1